This T cell receptor (beta chain) was identified in a study of T cell responses to AZD1222 COVID-19 vaccine. This CDR3 contains 17 residues. CDR1 is SGHDT, CDR2 YYEEEE, per germline. With V trimmed by 3 bases and J by 0 bases, 7 bases remained unmatched. Generated by immunoSEQ multiplex PCR, the TCRdb table keeps only in-frame clones and is missing some. The repertoire includes roughly 140,000 clones, roughly 92% of them detected once, and around 1.5% sits in the top ten. The clonotype was recovered from an adult in good health. The starting material was peripheral blood, obtained on day 0 of AZD1222 vaccination. The rearrangement joins TRBV5-6 to TRBJ1-3; 9 bases are shared with TRBD1. DNA of the CDR3: TGTGCCAGCAGCTCCCCCGGACAGGGGACCTCTGGAAACACCATATATTTT. Protein: CASSSPGQGTSGNTIYF.